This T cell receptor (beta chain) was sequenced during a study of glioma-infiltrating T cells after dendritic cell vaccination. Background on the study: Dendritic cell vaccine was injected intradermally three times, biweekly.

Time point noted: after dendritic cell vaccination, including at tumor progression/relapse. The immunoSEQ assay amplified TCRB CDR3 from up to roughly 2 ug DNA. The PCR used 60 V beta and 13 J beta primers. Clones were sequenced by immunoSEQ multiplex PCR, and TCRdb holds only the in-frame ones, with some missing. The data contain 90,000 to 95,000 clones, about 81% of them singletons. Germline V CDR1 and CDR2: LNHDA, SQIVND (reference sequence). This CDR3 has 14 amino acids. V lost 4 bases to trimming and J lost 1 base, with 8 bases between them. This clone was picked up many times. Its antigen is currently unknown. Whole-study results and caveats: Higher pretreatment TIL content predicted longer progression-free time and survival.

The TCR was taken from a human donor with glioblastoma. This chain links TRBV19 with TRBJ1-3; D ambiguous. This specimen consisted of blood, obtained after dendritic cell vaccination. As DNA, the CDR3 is TGTGCCAGTAGTACTATTACTTCTGGAAACACCATATATTTT. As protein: CASSTITSGNTIYF.